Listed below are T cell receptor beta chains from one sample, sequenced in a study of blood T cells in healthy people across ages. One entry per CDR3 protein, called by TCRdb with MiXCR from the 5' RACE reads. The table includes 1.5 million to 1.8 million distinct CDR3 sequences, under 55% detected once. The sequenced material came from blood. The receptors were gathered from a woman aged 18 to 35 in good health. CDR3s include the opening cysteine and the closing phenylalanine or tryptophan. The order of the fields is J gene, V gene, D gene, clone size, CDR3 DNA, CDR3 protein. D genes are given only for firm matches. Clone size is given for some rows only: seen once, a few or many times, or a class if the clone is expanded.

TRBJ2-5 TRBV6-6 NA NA TGTGCCAGCAGCCAGGTCTCCCCGACGCTTGGGCAGTACTTC CASSQVSPTLGQYF
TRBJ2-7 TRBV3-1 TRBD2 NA TGTGCCAGCAGCCAACTAGCGGGGGACCTCGAGCAGTACTTC CASSQLAGDLEQYF
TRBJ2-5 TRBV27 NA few TGTGCCAGCGGTTCGGGCAGGGGGGTATTGGAGACCCAGTACTTC CASGSGRGVLETQYF
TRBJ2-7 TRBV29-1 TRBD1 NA TGCAGCGTGACAGGGGGCAATTCCTACAATGAGCAGTACTTC CSVTGGNSYNEQYF
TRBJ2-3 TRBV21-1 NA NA TGTGCCAGCAGCAAAGAAGAGGGAGATAGCACAGATACGCAGTATTTT CASSKEEGDSTDTQYF
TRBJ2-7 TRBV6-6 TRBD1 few TGTGCCAGCAGACGAGCCGGGACAGGGGAAAGGAACGAGCAGTACTTC CASRRAGTGERNEQYF
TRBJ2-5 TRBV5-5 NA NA TGTGCCAGCAGTCTTTCCATAGAGCAGTACTTC CASSLSIEQYF
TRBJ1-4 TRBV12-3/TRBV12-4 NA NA TGTGCCAGCAGTCACACGAATATTGAAAAACTGTTTTTT CASSHTNIEKLFF
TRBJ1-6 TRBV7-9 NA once TGTGCCAGCAGCTTACCCTACGCACCCCTCCACTTT CASSLPYAPLHF
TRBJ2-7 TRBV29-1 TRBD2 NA TGCAGCACCTCGGCTAGCGGGCAAGATGAGCAGTACTTC CSTSASGQDEQYF
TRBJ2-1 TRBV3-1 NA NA TGTGCCAGCAGCCGCCTTACAACGAGTGAGCAGTTCTTC CASSRLTTSEQFF
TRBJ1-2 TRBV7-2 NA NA TGTGCCAGCAGCTTCCCCGGAGGGGGGACGGGATATGGCTACACCTTC CASSFPGGGTGYGYTF
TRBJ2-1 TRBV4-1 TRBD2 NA TGCGCCAGCAGCCAAGATCTGGCGGGAGGTGCAGTTGAGCAGTTCTTC CASSQDLAGGAVEQFF
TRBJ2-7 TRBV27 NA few TGTGCCAGCAGTTACACCACCAGCTCCTACGAGCAGTACTTC CASSYTTSSYEQYF
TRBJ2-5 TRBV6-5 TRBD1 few TGTGCCAGCAGAGGGACAGGAGAGGAGACCCAGTACTTC CASRGTGEETQYF
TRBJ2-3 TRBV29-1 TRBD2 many TGCAGCGTTCGAGGACTAGTCACAGATACGCAGTATTTT CSVRGLVTDTQYF
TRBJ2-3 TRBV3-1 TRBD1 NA TGTGCCAGCAGCCTGACCCCGGGACAGGGTACAGATACGCAGTATTTT CASSLTPGQGTDTQYF
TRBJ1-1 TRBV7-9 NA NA TGTGCCAGCAGCTTAGTTGGGGTCCTGGGGGCTGAAGCTTTCTTT CASSLVGVLGAEAFF
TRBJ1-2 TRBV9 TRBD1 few TGTGCCAGCAGCGTAGGGGGGGGGGACAGCTACTATGGCTACACCTTC CASSVGGGDSYYGYTF
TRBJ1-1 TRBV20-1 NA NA TGCAGTGCCAACCGGGACATAGAAGCTTTCTTT CSANRDIEAFF
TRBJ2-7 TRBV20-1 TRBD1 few TGCAGTGCGGACCGGGACAGTTCCTACGAGCAGTACTTC CSADRDSSYEQYF
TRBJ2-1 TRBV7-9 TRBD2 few TGTGCCAGCAGCTTTACTAGCGGGGGTCCTTCCTACAATGAGCAGTTCTTC CASSFTSGGPSYNEQFF
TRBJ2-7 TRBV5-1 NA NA TGCGCCAGCAGCTTGGGGGTTTTAGCTTACAATGAGCAGTACTTC CASSLGVLAYNEQYF
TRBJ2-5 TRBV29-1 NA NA TGCAGCGTTGACCGGCAGTACTTC CSVDRQYF
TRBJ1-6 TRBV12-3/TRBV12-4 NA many TGTGCCAGCAGTTTAGGGACAGCAGGCAATTCACCCCTCCACTTT CASSLGTAGNSPLHF
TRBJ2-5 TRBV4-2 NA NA TGTGCCAGCAGCCAAAATATCCTGTCGGGGCCCTACAATGAGCAGTACTTC CASSQNILSGPYNEQYF
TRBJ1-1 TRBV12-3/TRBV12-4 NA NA TGTGCCAGCAATATGGACAGACTGAACACTGAAGCTTTCTTT CASNMDRLNTEAFF
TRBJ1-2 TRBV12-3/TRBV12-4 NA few TGTGCCAGCAGTTTCGGAGGGACAAAAGGCTACACCTTC CASSFGGTKGYTF
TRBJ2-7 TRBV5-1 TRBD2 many TGCGCCAGCAGCATCAGCGGGAGCAGGTCCTACGAGCAGTACTTC CASSISGSRSYEQYF
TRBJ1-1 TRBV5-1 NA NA TGCGCCAGCAGCAGCCTGGACAGGAACACTGAAGCTTTCTTT CASSSLDRNTEAFF
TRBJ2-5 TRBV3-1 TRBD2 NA TGTGCCAGCAGTGGACTAGCGGGAGGGGTCGTCGGGCAAGAGACCCAGTACTTC CASSGLAGGVVGQETQYF
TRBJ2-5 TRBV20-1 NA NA TGCAGTGCTAGCCCGCTCGCCGGGACACCTGAAGAGACCCAGTACTTC CSASPLAGTPEETQYF
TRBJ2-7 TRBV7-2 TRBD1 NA TGTGCCAGCAGTCCAACCGGGACAGGGGTCTACGAGCAGTACTTC CASSPTGTGVYEQYF
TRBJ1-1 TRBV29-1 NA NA TGCAGCGTTTTCTTAGAGAATACTGAAGCTTTCTTT CSVFLENTEAFF
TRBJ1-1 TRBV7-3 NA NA TGCGCCAGCAGCTGGGGACACACGAACACTGAAGCTTTCTTT CASSWGHTNTEAFF
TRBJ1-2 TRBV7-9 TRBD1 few TGTGCCAGCAGCGTATATAGGACAGGGGGCTGGGATGGCTACACCTTC CASSVYRTGGWDGYTF
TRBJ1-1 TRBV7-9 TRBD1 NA TGTGCCAGCAGCTCCCAGGGGGGGGGCACTGAAGCTTTCTTT CASSSQGGGTEAFF
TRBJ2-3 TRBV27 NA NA TGTGCCAGCAGAGAAGGGGTAGATGCGGGTACGCAGTATTTT CASREGVDAGTQYF
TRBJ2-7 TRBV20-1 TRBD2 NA TGCAGTGCTAAAATTACTAGCGGGATTAACAATCGCGATGAGCAGTACTTC CSAKITSGINNRDEQYF
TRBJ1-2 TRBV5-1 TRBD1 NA TGCGCCAGCAGCCACACCGACAGGGCTGATGGCTACACCTTC CASSHTDRADGYTF
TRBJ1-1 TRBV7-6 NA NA TGTGCCAGCAGCCTTCAGACAGTTAACACTGAAGCTTTCTTT CASSLQTVNTEAFF
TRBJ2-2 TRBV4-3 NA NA TGCGCCAGCAGCCAGGCCGTTGCGGTCGGGGAGCTGTTTTTT CASSQAVAVGELFF
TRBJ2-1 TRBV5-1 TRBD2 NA TGCGCCAGCAGCCTTACTAGCGGCGGGAGGGCCCAGGATGAGCAGTTCTTC CASSLTSGGRAQDEQFF
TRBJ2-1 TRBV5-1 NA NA TGCGCCAGCAGCTTGGACGGATCGGGCTCCTACAATGAGCAGTTCTTC CASSLDGSGSYNEQFF
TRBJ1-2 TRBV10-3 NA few TGTGCCATCAGTGAGTCGGGGGGAAGCTATGGCTACACCTTC CAISESGGSYGYTF
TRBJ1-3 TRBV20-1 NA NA TGCAGTGCCACCCGGGACTCTGGAAACACCATATATTTT CSATRDSGNTIYF
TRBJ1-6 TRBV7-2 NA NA TGTGCCAGCAGCTTAGAGGGGCACTTCCTAAGCTCCTATAATTCACCCCTCCACTTT CASSLEGHFLSSYNSPLHF
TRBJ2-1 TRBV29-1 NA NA TGCAGCGTAAGACTTTCCTACAATGAGCAGTTCTTC CSVRLSYNEQFF
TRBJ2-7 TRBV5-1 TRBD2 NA TGCGCCAGCAGGGAAGGACTAGCGGGAGAGTACGAGCAGTACTTC CASREGLAGEYEQYF
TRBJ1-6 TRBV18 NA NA TGTGCCAGCTCAGGGGGACAACCTAAAAGTTCACCCCTCCACTTT CASSGGQPKSSPLHF
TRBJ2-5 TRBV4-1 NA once TGCGCCAGCAGCCAAGGTGGGGACACCCAAGAGACCCAGTACTTC CASSQGGDTQETQYF
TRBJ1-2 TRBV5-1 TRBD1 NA TGCGCCAGCAGCGCGAGACCGGGACAGGCTGGCGGCTACACCTTC CASSARPGQAGGYTF